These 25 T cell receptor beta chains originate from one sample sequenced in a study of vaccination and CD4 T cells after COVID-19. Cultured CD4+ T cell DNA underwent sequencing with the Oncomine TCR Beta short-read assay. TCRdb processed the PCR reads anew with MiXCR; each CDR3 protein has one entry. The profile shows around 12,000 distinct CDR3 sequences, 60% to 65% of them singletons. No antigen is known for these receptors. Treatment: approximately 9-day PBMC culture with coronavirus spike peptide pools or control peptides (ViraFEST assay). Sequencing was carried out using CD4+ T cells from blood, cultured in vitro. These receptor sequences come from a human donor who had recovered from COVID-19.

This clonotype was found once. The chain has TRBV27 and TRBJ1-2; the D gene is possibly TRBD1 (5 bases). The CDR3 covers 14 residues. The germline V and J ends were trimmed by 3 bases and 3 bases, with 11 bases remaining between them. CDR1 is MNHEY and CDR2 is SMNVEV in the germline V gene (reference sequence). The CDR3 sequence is CASSLGQGDYGYTF. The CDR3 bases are TGTGCCAGCAGTTTGGGCCAGGGCGACTATGGCTACACCTTC.

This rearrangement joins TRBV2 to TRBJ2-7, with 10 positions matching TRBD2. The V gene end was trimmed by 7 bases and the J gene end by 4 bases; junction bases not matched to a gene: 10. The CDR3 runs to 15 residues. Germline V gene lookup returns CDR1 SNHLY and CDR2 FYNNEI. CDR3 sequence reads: CASTFSGRGGYEQYF. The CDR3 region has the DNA TGTGCCAGCACTTTCAGCGGGAGGGGAGGATACGAGCAGTACTTC.

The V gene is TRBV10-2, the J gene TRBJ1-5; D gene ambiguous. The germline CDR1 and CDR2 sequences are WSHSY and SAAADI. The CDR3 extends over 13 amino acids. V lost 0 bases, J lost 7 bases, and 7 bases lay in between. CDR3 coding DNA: TGCGCCAGCAGTGAGTCGGATCCACAGCCCCAGCATTTT. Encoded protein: CASSESDPQPQHF.

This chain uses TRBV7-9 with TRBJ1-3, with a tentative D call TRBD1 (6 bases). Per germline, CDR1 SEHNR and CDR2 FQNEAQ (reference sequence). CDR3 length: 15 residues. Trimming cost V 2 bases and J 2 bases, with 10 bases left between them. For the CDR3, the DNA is TGTGCCAGCAGCTTAAGTGGGGGGCCTGGAAACACCATATATTTT. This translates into CASSLSGGPGNTIYF.

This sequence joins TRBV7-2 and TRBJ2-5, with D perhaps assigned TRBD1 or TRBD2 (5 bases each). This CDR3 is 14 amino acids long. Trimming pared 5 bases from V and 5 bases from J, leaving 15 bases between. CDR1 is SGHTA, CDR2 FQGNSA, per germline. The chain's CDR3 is CASSVSRGRETQYF. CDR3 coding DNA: TGTGCCAGCAGCGTCAGTCGGGGCCGGGAGACCCAGTACTTC.

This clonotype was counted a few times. CDR3 coding DNA: TGTGCCAGCAGCATAGACAGACTACCGGGGGACACTGAAGCTTTCTTT. Protein: CASSIDRLPGDTEAFF. This chain connects TRBV21-1 to TRBJ1-1. TRBV21-1 is shown as a pseudogene. CDR3 size: 16 residues.

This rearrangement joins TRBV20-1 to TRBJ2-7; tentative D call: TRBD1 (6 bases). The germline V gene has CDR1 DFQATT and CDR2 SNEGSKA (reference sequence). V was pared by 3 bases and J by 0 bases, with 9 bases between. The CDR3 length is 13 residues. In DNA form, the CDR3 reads TGCAGTGCTAGCGGACAGAGCTCCTACGAGCAGTACTTC. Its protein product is CSASGQSSYEQYF.

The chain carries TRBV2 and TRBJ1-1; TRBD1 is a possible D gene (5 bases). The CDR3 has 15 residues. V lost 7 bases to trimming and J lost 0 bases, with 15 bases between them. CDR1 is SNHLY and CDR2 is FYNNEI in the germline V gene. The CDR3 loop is CASIIGGSVNTEAFF. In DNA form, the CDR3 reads TGTGCCAGCATCATCGGGGGAAGTGTGAACACTGAAGCTTTCTTT.

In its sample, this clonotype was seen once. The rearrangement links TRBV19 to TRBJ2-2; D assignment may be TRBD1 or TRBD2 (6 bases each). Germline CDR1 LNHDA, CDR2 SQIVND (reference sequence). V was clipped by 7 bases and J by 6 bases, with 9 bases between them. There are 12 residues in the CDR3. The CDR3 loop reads CASIRGPGELFF. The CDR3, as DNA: TGTGCCAGTATCCGGGGGCCCGGGGAGCTGTTTTTT.

The CDR3: CASSISRQGGGYTF. As DNA, the CDR3 is TGTGCCAGTAGTATCTCCCGACAGGGGGGAGGCTACACCTTC. The chain has TRBV19 and TRBJ1-2; 9 nucleotides agree with TRBD1. The CDR3 has 14 residues. Germline V CDR1 and CDR2: LNHDA, SQIVND (reference sequence). Germline trimming cut 3 bases from V and 8 bases from J; bases unmatched to any gene: 7. The full variable domain, in which reference TRBV19 and TRBJ1-2 provide the parts outside the CDR3, is DGGITQSPKYLFRKEGQNVTLSCEQNLNHDAMYWYRQDPGQGLRLIYYSQIVNDFQKGDIAEGYSVSREKKESFPLTVTSAQKNPTAFYLCASSISRQGGGYTFGSGTRLTVV.

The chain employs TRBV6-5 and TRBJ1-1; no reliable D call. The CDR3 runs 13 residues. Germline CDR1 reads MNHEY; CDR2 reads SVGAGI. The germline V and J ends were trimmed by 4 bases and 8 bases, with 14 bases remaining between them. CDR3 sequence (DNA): TGTGCCAGCAGTTTCTACCGGGCCTCAGAAGCTTTCTTT. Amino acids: CASSFYRASEAFF.

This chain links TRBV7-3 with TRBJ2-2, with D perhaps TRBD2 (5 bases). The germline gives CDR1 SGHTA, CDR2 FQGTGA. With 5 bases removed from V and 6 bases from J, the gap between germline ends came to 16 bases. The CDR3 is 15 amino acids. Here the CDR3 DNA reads TGTGCCAGCAGCCCCGACCCGGCGCGGGCCGGGGAGCTGTTTTTT. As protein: CASSPDPARAGELFF.

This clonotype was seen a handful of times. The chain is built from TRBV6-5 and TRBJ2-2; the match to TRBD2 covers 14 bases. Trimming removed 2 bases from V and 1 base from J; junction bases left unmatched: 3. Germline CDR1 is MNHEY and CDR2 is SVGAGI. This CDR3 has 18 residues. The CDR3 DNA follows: TGTGCCAGCAGTTACATGGGACTAGCGGGAGTGAACACCGGGGAGCTGTTTTTT. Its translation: CASSYMGLAGVNTGELFF.

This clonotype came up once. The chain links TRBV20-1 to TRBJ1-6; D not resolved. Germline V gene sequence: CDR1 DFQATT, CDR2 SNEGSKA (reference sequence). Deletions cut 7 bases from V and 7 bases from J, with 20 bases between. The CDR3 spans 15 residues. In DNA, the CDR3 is TGCAGTGTCCCCCTACTGGGTTCCCAAAATTCACCCCTCCACTTT. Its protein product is CSVPLLGSQNSPLHF.

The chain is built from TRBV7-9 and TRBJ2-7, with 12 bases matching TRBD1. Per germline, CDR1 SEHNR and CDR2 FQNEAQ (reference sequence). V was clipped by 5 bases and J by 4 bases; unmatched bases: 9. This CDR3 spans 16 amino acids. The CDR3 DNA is TGTGCCAGCAGCGCACTCCGGGACAGGGGGCGTTACGAGCAGTACTTC. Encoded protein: CASSALRDRGRYEQYF.

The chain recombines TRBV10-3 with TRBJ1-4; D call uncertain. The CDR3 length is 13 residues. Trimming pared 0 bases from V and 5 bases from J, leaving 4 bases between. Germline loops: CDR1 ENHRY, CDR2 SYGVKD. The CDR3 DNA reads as TGTGCCATCAGTGAGTCACAAAATGAAAAACTGTTTTTT. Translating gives CAISESQNEKLFF.

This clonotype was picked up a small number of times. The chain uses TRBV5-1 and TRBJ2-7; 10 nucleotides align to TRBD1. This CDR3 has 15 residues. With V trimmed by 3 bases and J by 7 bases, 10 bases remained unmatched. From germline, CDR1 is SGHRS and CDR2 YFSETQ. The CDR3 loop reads CASSSRDRGVGEQYF. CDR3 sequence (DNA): TGCGCCAGCAGCTCCCGGGACAGGGGTGTGGGAGAGCAGTACTTC.

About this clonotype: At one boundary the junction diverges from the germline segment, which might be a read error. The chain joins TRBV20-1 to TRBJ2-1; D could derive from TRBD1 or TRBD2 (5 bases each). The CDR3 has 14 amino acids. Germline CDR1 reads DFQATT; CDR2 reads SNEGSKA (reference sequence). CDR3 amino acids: CSATGTPWGHEQFF. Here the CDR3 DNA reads TGCAGTGCTACAGGGACGCCCTGGGGCCATGAGCAATTCTTC.

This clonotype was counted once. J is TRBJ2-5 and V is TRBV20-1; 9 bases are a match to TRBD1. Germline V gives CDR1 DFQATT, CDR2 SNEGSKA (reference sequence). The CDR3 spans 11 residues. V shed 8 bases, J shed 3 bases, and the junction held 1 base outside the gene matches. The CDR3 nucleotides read TGCAGTTGGGACAGGGAAGAGACCCAGTACTTC. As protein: CSWDREETQYF.

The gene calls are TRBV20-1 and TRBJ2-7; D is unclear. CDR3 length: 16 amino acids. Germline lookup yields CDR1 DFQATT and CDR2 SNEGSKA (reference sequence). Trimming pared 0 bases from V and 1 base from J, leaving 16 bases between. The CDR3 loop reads CSARDSSRSASYEQYF. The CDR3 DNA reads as TGCAGTGCTAGAGATTCCTCTAGGTCAGCTTCCTACGAGCAGTACTTC.

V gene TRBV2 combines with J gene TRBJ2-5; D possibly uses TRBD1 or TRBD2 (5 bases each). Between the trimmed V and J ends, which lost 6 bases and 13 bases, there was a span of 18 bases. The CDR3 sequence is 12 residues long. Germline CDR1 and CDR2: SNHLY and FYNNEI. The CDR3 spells CASSGDLTTGYF. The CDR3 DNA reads TGTGCCAGCAGCGGGGACCTCACTACTGGGTACTTC.

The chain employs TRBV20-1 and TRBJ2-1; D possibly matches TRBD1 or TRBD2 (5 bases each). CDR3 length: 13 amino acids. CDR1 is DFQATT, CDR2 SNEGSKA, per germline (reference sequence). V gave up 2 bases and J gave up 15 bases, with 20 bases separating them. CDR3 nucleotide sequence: TGCAGTGCTAGATCGCCGGGACGCACCTCGGGGTTCTTC. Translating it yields CSARSPGRTSGFF.

CDR3 in amino acids: CASSRTVQETQYF. CDR3 coding DNA: TGTGCCAGCAGTCGGACGGTACAAGAGACCCAGTACTTC. The V and J genes are TRBV6-2 or TRBV6-3 and TRBJ2-5; D ambiguous. The CDR3 loop spans 13 amino acids. Looked up from germline, CDR1 is MNHEY and CDR2 is SVGEGT. V lost 5 bases and J 2 bases, leaving 9 bases between the germline ends.

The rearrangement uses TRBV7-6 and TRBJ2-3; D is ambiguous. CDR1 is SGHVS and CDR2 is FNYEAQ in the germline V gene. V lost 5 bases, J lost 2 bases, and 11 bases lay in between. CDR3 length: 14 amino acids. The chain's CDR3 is CASSSRQLTDTQYF. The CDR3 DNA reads TGTGCCAGCAGCAGCCGGCAGCTCACAGATACGCAGTATTTT.

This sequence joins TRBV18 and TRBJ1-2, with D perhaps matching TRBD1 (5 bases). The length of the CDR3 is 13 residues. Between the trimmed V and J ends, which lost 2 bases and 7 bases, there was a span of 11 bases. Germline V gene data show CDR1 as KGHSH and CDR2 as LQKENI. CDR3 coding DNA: TGTGCCAGCTCACCAGGGGCGGGAGGTGGCTACACCTTC. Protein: CASSPGAGGGYTF.